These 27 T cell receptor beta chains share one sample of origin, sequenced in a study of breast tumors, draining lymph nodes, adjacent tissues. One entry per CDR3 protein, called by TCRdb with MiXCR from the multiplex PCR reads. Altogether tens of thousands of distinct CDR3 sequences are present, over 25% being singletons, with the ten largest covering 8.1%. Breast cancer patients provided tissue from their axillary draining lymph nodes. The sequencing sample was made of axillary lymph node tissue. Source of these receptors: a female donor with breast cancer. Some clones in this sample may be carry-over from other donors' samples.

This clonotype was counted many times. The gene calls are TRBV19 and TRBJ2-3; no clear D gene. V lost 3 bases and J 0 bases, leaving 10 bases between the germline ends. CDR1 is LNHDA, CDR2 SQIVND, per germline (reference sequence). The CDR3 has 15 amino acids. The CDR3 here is CASSITPISTDTQYF. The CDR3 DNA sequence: TGTGCCAGTAGTATTACACCCATCAGCACAGATACGCAGTATTTT.

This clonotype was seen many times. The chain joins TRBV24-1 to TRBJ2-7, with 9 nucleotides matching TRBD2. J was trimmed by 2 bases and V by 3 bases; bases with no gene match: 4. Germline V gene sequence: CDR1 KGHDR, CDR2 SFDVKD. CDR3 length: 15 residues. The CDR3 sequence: CATSDGGLATYEQYF. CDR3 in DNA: TGTGCCACCAGTGATGGTGGACTAGCGACCTACGAGCAGTACTTC.

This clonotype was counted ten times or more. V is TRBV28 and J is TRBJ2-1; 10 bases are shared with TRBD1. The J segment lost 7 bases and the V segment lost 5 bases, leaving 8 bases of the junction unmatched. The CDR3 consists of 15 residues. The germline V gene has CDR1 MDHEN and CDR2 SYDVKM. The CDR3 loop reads CASSVPGQGMNEQFF. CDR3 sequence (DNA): TGTGCCAGCAGTGTACCGGGACAGGGGATGAATGAGCAGTTCTTC.

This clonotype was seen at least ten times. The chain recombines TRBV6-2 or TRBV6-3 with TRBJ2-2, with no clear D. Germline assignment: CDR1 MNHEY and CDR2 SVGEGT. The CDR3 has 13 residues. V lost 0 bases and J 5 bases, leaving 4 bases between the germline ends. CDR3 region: CASSYSRTGELFF. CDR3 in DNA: TGTGCCAGCAGTTACTCGAGGACCGGGGAGCTGTTTTTT.

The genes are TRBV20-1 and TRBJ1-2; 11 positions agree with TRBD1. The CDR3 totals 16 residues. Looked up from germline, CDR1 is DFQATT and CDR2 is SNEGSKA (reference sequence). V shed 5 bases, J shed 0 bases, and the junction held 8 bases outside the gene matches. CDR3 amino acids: CSAQGTGGLANYGYTF. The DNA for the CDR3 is TGCAGTGCTCAAGGGACAGGGGGGCTAGCTAACTATGGCTACACCTTC.

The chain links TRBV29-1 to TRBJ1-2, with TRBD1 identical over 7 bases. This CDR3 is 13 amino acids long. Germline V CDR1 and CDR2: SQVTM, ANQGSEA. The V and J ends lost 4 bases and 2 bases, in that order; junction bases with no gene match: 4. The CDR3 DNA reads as TGCAGCGTTGGCAGGGGGGAGAACTATGGCTACACCTTC. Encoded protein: CSVGRGENYGYTF.

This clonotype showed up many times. Here the CDR3 reads CASSSGTSGGDEQFF. The CDR3 nucleotides are TGTGCCAGCAGCTCCGGGACTAGCGGGGGGGATGAGCAGTTCTTC. The V call is TRBV7-7, the J call TRBJ2-1, with 16 bases matching TRBD2. Germline loops: CDR1 SSHAT, CDR2 FNYEAQ (reference sequence). Trimming at V came to 4 bases and at J to 8 bases, leaving 2 bases not matched to a gene. CDR3 size: 15 residues.

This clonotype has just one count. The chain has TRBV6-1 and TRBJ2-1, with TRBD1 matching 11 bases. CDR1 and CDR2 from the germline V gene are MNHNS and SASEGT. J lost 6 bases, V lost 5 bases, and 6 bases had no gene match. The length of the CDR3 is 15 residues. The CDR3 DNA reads TGTGCCAGCAGTCGAACCGGGACAGGGGGCAATGAGCAGTTCTTC. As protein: CASSRTGTGGNEQFF.

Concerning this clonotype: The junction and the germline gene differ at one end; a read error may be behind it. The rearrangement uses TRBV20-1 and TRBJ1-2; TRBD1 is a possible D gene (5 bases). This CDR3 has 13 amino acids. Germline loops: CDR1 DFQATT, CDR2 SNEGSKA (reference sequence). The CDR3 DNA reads TGCAGTGCTAGAGAGACAGTGAACTATGGCTGCACCTTC. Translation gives CSARETVNYGCTF.

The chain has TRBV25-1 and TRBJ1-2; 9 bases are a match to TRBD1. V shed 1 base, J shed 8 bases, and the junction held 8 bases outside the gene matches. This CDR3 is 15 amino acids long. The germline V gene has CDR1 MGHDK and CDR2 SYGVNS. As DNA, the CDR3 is TGTGCCAGCAGTGAATCTGGGACAGGGATCTCCGGCTACACCTTC. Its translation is CASSESGTGISGYTF.

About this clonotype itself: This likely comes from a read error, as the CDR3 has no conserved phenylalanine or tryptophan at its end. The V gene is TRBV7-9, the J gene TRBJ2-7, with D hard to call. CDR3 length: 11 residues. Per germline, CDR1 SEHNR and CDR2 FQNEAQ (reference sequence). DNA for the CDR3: TGTGCCAACAGCTTCGTCGGCGAGCAGTACCTC. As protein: CANSFVGEQYL.

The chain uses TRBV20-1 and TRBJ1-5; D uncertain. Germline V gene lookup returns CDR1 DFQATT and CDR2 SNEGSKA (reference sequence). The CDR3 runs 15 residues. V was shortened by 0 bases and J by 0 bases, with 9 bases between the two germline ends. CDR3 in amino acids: CSARDSRVSNQPQHF. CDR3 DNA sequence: TGCAGTGCTAGAGATTCTCGGGTTAGCAATCAGCCCCAGCATTTT.

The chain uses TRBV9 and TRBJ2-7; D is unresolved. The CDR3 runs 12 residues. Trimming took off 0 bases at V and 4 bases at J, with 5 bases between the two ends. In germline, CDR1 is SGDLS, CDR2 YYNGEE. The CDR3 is CASSVGRYEQYF. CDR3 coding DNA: TGTGCCAGCAGCGTAGGACGGTACGAGCAGTACTTC.

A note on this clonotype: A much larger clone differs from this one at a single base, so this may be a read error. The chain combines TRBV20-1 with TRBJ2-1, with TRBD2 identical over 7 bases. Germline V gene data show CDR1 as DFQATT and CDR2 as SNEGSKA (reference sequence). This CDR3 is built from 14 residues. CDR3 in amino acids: CSASGLAAYTEQFF. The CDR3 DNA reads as TGCAGTGCTAGTGGTCTAGCGGCCTACACTGAGCAGTTCTTC.

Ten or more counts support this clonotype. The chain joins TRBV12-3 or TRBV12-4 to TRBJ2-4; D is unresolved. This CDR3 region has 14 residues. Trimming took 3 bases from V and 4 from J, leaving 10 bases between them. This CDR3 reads CASSFGGLKNIQYF. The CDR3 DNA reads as TGTGCCAGCAGTTTTGGCGGCCTAAAAAACATTCAGTACTTC.

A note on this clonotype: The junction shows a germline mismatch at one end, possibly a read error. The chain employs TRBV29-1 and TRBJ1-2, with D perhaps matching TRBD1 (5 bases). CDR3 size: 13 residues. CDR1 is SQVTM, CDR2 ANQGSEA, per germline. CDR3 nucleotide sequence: TGCAGCGTTCGGATGCCACAGGCACATGGCTACGCCTTC. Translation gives CSVRMPQAHGYAF. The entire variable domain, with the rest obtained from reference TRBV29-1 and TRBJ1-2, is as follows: SAVISQKPSRDICQRGTSLTIQCQVDSQVTMMFWYRQQPGQSLTLIATANQGSEATYESGFVIDKFPISRPNLTFSTLTVSNMSPEDSSIYLCSVRMPQAHGYAFGSGTRLTVV.

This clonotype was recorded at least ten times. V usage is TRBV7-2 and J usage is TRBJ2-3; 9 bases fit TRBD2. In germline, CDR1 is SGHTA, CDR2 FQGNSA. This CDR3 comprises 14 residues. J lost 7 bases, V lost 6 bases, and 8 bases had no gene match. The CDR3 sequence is CASSPGTSSHTQYF. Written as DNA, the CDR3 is TGTGCCAGCAGTCCCGGGACTAGCAGTCATACGCAGTATTTT.

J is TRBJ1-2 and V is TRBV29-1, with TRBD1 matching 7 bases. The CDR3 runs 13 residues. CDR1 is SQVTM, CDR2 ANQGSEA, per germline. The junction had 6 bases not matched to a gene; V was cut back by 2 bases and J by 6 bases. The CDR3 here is CSVERQGSNGYTF. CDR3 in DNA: TGCAGCGTTGAAAGACAGGGCAGCAATGGCTACACCTTC. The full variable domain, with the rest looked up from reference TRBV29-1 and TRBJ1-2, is SAVISQKPSRDICQRGTSLTIQCQVDSQVTMMFWYRQQPGQSLTLIATANQGSEATYESGFVIDKFPISRPNLTFSTLTVSNMSPEDSSIYLCSVERQGSNGYTFGSGTRLTVV.

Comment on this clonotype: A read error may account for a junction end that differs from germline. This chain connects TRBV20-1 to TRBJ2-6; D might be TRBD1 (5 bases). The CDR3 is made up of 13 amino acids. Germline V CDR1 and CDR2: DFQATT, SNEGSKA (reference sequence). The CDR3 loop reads CSARESGANALTF. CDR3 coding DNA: TGCAGTGCTAGAGAGAGTGGGGCCAACGCCCTGACTTTC.

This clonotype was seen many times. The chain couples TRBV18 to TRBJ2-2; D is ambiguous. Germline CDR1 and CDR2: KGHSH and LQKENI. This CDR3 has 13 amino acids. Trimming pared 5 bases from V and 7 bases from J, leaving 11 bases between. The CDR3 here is CASSGPKGGELFF. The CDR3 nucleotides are TGTGCCAGCTCAGGACCGAAGGGCGGGGAGCTGTTTTTT.

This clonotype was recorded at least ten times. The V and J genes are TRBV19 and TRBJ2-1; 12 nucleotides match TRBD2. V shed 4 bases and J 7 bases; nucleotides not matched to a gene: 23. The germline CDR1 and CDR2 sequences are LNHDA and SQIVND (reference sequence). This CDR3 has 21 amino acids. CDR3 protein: CASSTYRSTTSGSLRVNEQFF. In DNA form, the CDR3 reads TGTGCCAGTAGTACCTATCGTTCCACGACTAGCGGGAGCTTGAGGGTGAATGAGCAGTTCTTC.

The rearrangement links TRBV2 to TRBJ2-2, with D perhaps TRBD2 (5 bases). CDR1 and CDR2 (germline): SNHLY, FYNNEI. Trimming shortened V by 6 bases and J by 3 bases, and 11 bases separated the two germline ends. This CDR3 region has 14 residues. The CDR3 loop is CASSGWRDTGELFF. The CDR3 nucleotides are TGTGCCAGCAGCGGGTGGCGGGACACCGGGGAGCTGTTTTTT.

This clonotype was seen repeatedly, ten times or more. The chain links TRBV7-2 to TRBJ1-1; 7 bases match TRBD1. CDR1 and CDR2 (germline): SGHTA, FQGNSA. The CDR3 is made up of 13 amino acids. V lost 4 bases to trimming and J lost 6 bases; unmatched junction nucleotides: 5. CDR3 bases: TGTGCCAGCAGCTCCGGGGACAGACCTGAAGCTTTCTTT. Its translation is CASSSGDRPEAFF.

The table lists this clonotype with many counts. The CDR3 DNA reads TGTGCCAGCAGTTCATACAGGGGCAGCTCCTACGAGCAGTACTTC. It yields the protein CASSSYRGSSYEQYF. The chain carries TRBV12-3 or TRBV12-4 and TRBJ2-7; TRBD1 matches at 7 bases. The trim removed 4 bases at V and 0 bases at J, leaving 6 bases unmatched. This CDR3 region has 15 residues.

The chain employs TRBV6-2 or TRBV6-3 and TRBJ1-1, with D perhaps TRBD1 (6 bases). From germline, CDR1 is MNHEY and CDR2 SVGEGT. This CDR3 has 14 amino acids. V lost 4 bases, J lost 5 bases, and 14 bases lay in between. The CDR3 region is CASSWTAPGTEAFF. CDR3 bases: TGTGCCAGCAGTTGGACAGCCCCTGGTACTGAAGCTTTCTTT.

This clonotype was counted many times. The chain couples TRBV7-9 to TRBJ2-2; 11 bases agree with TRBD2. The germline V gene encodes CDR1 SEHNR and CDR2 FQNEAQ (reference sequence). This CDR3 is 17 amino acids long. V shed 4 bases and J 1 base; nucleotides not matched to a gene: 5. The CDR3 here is CASSSSLAGGNTGELFF. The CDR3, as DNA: TGTGCCAGCAGCTCTTCCCTAGCGGGGGGGAACACCGGGGAGCTGTTTTTT. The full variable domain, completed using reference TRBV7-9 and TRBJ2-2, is DTGVSQNPRHKITKRGQNVTFRCDPISEHNRLYWYRQTLGQGPEFLTYFQNEAQLEKSRLLSDRFSAERPKGSFSTLEIQRTEQGDSAMYLCASSSSLAGGNTGELFFGEGSRLTVL.

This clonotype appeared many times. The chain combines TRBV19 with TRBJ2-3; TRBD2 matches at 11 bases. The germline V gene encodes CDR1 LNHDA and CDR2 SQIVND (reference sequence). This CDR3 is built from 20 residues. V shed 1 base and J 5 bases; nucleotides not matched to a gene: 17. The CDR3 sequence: CASSIGAKPRLAGSLDTQYF. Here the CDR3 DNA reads TGTGCCAGTAGTATAGGCGCCAAACCGCGACTAGCGGGGAGCCTAGATACGCAGTATTTT. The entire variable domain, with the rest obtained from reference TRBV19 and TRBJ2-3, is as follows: DGGITQSPKYLFRKEGQNVTLSCEQNLNHDAMYWYRQDPGQGLRLIYYSQIVNDFQKGDIAEGYSVSREKKESFPLTVTSAQKNPTAFYLCASSIGAKPRLAGSLDTQYFGPGTRLTVL.